Listed below are T cell receptor beta chains from one sample, sequenced in a study of shared clonotypes between healthy human individuals. The data were produced by immunoSEQ multiplex PCR, yet TCRdb's version contains in-frame clones alone and is incomplete. The sample has around 1.9 million clones; 93% are singletons. The material sequenced was naive CD8+ T cells from PBMCs. The origin of the receptors is a man aged 18 to 29 in good health. Some clones in this sample may be carry-over from other donors' samples. CDR3s leave out the opening cysteine and the closing phenylalanine or tryptophan.

TRBV6-5 ASSYRTNTYNEQF
TRBV4-3 ASSQDLSTTYGYT
TRBV6-6 ASSYSAYEQY
TRBV10-3 AISDGDEENYGYT
TRBV19 ASSMSPGAEAF
TRBV6-6 ASSYPPKGSNEQF
TRBV14 ASSQDRPSGEQF
TRBV28 ASSLSGQGPYQETQY
TRBV6-4 ASSDILPLCREKLF
TRBV7-9 ASSLVFWTPQDGF
TRBV4-1 ASSWREEGSYEQY
TRBV27 ASSYSQGEMNTEAF
TRBV7-9 ASDSRNLDGYT
TRBV7-9 ASSLAGTPSYNEQF
TRBV6-1 ASSEWSFYGYT
TRBV9 ASSISGGSSYEQY
TRBV28 ASSFGTGPEAF
TRBV5-1 ASQASDRGREGAYEQY
TRBV6-5 ASSYSTGSSYEQY
TRBV27 ASSSGTGDGNEQF
TRBV7-6 ASSLGQGGTFDEQY
TRBV9 ASSVGGRGLGYEQY
TRBV7-8 ASSSVVGEQY